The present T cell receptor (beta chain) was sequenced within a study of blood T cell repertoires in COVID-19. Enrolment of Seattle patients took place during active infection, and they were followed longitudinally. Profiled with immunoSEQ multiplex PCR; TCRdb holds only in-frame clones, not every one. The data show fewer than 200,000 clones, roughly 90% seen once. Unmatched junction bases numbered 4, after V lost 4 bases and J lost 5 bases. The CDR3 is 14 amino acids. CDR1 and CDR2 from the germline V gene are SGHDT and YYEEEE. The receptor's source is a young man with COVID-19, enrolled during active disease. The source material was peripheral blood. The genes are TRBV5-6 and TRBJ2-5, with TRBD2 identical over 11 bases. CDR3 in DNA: TGTGCCAGCAGCCTGGGACTAGCGGTGGAGACCCAGTACTTC. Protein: CASSLGLAVETQYF.